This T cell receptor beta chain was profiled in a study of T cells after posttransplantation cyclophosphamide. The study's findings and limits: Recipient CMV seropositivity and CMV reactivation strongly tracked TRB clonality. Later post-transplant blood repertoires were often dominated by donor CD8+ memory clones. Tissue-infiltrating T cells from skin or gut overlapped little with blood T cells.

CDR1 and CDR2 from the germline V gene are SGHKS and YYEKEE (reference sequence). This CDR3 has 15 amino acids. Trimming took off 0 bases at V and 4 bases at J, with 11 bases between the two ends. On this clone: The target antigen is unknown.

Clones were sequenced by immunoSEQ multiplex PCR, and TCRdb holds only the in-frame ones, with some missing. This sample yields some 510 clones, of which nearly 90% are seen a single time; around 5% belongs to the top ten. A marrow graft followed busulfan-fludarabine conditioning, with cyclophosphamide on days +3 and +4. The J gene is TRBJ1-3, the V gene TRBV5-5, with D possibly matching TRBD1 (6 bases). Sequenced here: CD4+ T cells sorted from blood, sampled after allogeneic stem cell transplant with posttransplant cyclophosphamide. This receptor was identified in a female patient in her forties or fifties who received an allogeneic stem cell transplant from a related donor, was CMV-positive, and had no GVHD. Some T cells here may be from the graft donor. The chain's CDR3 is CASSLAQGLGNTIYF. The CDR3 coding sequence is TGTGCCAGCAGCTTGGCACAGGGTCTGGGAAACACCATATATTTT.